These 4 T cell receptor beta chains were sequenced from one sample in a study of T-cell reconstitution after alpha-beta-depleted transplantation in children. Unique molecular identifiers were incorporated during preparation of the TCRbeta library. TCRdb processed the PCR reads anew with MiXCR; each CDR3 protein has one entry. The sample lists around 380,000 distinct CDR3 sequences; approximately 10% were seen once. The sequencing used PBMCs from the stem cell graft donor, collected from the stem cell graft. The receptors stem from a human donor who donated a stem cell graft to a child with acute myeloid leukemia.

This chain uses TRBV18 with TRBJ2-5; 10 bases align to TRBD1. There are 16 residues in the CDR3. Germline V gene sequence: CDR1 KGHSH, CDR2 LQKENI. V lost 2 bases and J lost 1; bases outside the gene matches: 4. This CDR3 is CASSPGDRGLQETQYF. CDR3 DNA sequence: TGTGCCAGCTCACCAGGGGACAGGGGACTCCAAGAGACCCAGTACTTC.

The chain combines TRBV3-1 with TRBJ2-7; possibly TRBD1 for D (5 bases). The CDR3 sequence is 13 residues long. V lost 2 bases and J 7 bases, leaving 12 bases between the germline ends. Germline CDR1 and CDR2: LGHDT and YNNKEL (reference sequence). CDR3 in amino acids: CASSQIQGEEQYF. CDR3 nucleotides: TGTGCCAGCAGCCAAATTCAGGGCGAGGAGCAGTACTTC.

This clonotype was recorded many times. The CDR3 bases are TGTGCCAGCAGTTGGGGCCGGCTGGATACGCAGTATTTT. It specifies CASSWGRLDTQYF. This sequence joins TRBV12-3 or TRBV12-4 and TRBJ2-3; maybe TRBD1 (5 bases). The germline V and J ends were trimmed by 4 bases and 6 bases, with 11 bases remaining between them. The CDR3 covers 13 residues.

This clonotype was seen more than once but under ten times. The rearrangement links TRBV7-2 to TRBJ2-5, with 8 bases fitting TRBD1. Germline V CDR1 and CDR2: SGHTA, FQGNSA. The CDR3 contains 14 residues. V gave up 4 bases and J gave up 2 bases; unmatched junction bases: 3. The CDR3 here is CASSSGDRQETQYF. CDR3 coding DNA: TGTGCCAGCAGCTCCGGGGACAGGCAAGAGACCCAGTACTTC.